This T cell receptor beta chain was recovered during a study of cytomegalovirus exposure and HLA in healthy donors. Study conclusions and caveats: Common viral pathogens seemed to be connected with several of the most significant clusters, according to a later analysis. One variant, a missense change in DCLRE1C, was linked in a later analysis to TCR beta V- and J-gene trimming. Cytomegalovirus association was listed for about 180 TCR beta chains.

This clone came up a few times. Its specificity is unknown. PCR was performed using 60 Vbeta and 13 Jbeta primers. This table comes from immunoSEQ multiplex PCR, and its TCRdb copy is limited to in-frame clones, with some not included. The sample shows about 130,000 clones, 75% to 90% of them seen only once. The germline V and J ends were trimmed by 0 bases and 4 bases, with 15 bases remaining between them. CDR3 length: 17 residues. Germline loops: CDR1 LNHNV, CDR2 YYDKDF (reference sequence). The material sequenced was PBMCs. The chain recombines TRBV15 with TRBJ1-4; no firm D call. The receptor was isolated from a woman in her twenties or thirties in good health and CMV-seropositive. The CDR3 DNA sequence: TGTGCCACCAGCAGAGATCGAACAGTTCTTGTTAATGAAAAACTGTTTTTT. Residues: CATSRDRTVLVNEKLFF.